These 26 T cell receptor beta chains were sequenced from one sample in a study of vaccination effects on CD4 cells after COVID-19. No antigen has been assigned to these receptors. ViraFEST used viral peptide pools to expand antigen-specific CD4+ T cells before sequencing. Upon completion of about eleven days in culture, CD4+ T cells were isolated. Vaccinated participants had no history of SARS-CoV-2 infection and tested negative for nucleocapsid antibodies. The method was immunoSEQ multiplex PCR; TCRdb's version includes in-frame clones alone and lacks a portion of them. The sample has over 60,000 clones; 60% to 80% are singletons. The material sequenced was CD4+ T cells from PBMCs cultured with HCoV-NL63 spike peptides, taken before COVID-19 vaccination. The receptors come from a human donor who received a COVID-19 vaccine.

This chain links TRBV25-1 with TRBJ2-3, with TRBD1 matching 8 bases. Germline CDR1 MGHDK, CDR2 SYGVNS. The CDR3 covers 14 residues. Germline trimming cut 6 bases from V and 1 base from J; bases unmatched to any gene: 3. This CDR3 reads CASRTTGGTDTQYF. CDR3 bases: TGTGCCAGCAGAACGACAGGGGGCACAGATACGCAGTATTTT.

This clone was counted a single time. The rearrangement uses TRBV7-8 and TRBJ2-7; D not resolved. With 5 bases removed from V and 2 bases from J, the gap between germline ends came to 22 bases. The germline CDR1 and CDR2 sequences are SGHVS and FQNEAQ. The CDR3 is made up of 17 amino acids. CDR3 nucleotide sequence: TGTGCCAGCAGCCAACCATGGACGTCCCGTCATCCCTACGAGCAGTACGTC. Translating it yields CASSQPWTSRHPYEQYV.

This clone came up a few times. The chain employs TRBV10-2 and TRBJ1-2; D might be TRBD1 (6 bases). The CDR3 spans 17 residues. V shed 2 bases and J shed 3 bases, with 19 bases lying between them. The V gene's germline CDR1 is WSHSY and CDR2 SAAADI. This chain's CDR3 is CASSEEEGPGVYYGYTF. The CDR3 nucleotides read TGCGCCAGCAGTGAGGAGGAAGGCCCAGGGGTTTACTATGGCTACACCTTC.

The chain links TRBV5-6 to TRBJ1-1, with unresolved D. The V gene's germline CDR1 is SGHDT and CDR2 YYEEEE. Trimming cost V 5 bases and J 1 base, with 18 bases left between them. The CDR3 is 16 residues long. CDR3: CASRRRARRQNTEAFF. The CDR3 bases are TGTGCCAGCAGACGTCGGGCGAGGCGGCAGAACACTGAAGCTTTCTTT. Full variable domain (remainder filled in from reference TRBV5-6 and TRBJ1-1): DAGVTQSPTHLIKTRGQQVTLRCSPKSGHDTVSWYQQALGQGPQFIFQYYEEEERQRGNFPDRFSGHQFPNYSSELNVNALLLGDSALYLCASRRRARRQNTEAFFGQGTRLTVV.

The rearrangement joins TRBV5-4 to TRBJ2-5, with 7 bases that match TRBD1. The junction had 3 bases not matched to a gene; V was cut back by 4 bases and J by 0 bases. This CDR3 contains 14 residues. Per the germline V gene, CDR1 is SGHNT and CDR2 is YYREEE (reference sequence). In DNA, the CDR3 is TGTGCCAGCAGCCGGGACAGATACCAAGAGACCCAGTACTTC. It yields the protein CASSRDRYQETQYF.

This chain uses TRBV6-5 with TRBJ1-1; a possible D gene is TRBD1 (6 bases). Trimming took off 6 bases at V and 1 base at J, with 12 bases between the two ends. The V gene's germline CDR1 is MNHEY and CDR2 SVGAGI. This CDR3 has 14 amino acids. CDR3 loop: CASRSTGQNTEAFF. The CDR3 bases are TGTGCCAGCAGGTCAACAGGGCAGAACACTGAAGCTTTCTTT.

This chain links TRBV2 with TRBJ2-5; 7 bases match TRBD2. This CDR3 is built from 15 residues. The junction had 16 bases not matched to a gene; V was cut back by 8 bases and J by 7 bases. Germline V gene data show CDR1 as SNHLY and CDR2 as FYNNEI. CDR3 loop: CASSVLAGEYGTQYF. The CDR3 bases are TGTGCCAGCTCTGTCCTGGCGGGGGAGTATGGGACCCAGTACTTC.

The chain uses TRBV6-5 and TRBJ1-2; D remains ambiguous. V lost 0 bases and J lost 8, with 16 bases in between. The CDR3 spans 15 residues. CDR1 is MNHEY, CDR2 SVGAGI, per germline. The CDR3 sequence is CASSYSYSRLKGYTF. CDR3 in DNA: TGTGCCAGCAGTTACTCGTACAGCCGGTTAAAGGGCTACACCTTC.

V is TRBV11-2 and J is TRBJ2-7, with D perhaps TRBD1 (5 bases). From germline, CDR1 is SGHAT and CDR2 FQNNGV. CDR3 size: 15 residues. Trimming shortened V by 3 bases and J by 0 bases, and 12 bases separated the two germline ends. The CDR3, as DNA: TGTGCCAGCAGCTTCCTCCAGGGAAGCTCCTACGAGCAGTACGTC. It translates to CASSFLQGSSYEQYV.

The V call is TRBV10-3, the J call TRBJ2-3; 11 bases agree with TRBD1. The CDR3 length is 15 residues. V gave up 7 bases and J gave up 1 base; unmatched junction bases: 4. Per germline, CDR1 ENHRY and CDR2 SYGVKD. The CDR3 region has the DNA TGTGCCATCAATCGGGGACAGGGGGGCACAGATACGCAGTATTTT. This codes for CAINRGQGGTDTQYF.

This clone was observed once. In DNA, the CDR3 is TGTGCCAGCTCACACTTGACAGGGGCAAATACGGAGGAAAAACTGTTTTTT. Its protein product is CASSHLTGANTEEKLFF. This chain uses TRBV18 with TRBJ1-4; 8 positions match TRBD1. The trim removed 4 bases at V and 8 bases at J, leaving 15 bases unmatched. The CDR3 is 17 residues long. Germline loops: CDR1 KGHSH, CDR2 LQKENI.

This chain joins TRBV28 and TRBJ1-2; possible D gene TRBD1, 5 bases. The CDR3 has 13 residues. With 4 bases removed from V and 4 bases from J, the gap between germline ends came to 10 bases. Per the germline V gene, CDR1 is MDHEN and CDR2 is SYDVKM. The CDR3 loop reads CASSWGGVYGYTF. In DNA, the CDR3 is TGTGCCAGCAGTTGGGGGGGGGTCTATGGCTACACCTTC.

This clone was seen more than once but under ten times. CDR3 region: CASSQVFRGTEAFF. The CDR3 DNA reads TGTGCCAGCAGCCAAGTCTTCAGGGGGACTGAAGCTTTCTTT. The chain combines TRBV3-1 (or the pseudogene TRBV3-2) with TRBJ1-1; TRBD1 matches 7 bases. The length of the CDR3 is 14 residues. CDR1 is LGHDT and CDR2 is YNNKEL in the germline V gene (reference sequence). The junction had 4 bases not matched to a gene; V was cut back by 1 base and J by 5 bases.

This clone was seen a single time. The V and J genes are TRBV7-2 and TRBJ2-2, with 14 bases matching TRBD2. V lost 4 bases, J lost 4 bases, and 2 bases stayed unmatched. Germline values: CDR1 SGHTA, CDR2 FQGNSA. This CDR3 contains 16 residues. The DNA for the CDR3 is TGTGCCAGCAGCTGGGGACTAGCGGGGGTCACCGGGGAGCTGTTTTTT. Amino acid sequence: CASSWGLAGVTGELFF.

The chain uses TRBV18 and TRBJ1-3; unclear D gene. Between the trimmed V and J ends, which lost 0 bases and 1 base, there was a span of 13 bases. Germline lookup yields CDR1 KGHSH and CDR2 LQKENI. The length of the CDR3 is 17 residues. CDR3 region: CASSPPTPEGSGNTIYF. For the CDR3, the DNA is TGTGCCAGCTCACCACCGACTCCTGAAGGGTCTGGAAACACCATATATTTT.

This clone was seen once. This rearrangement joins TRBV9 to TRBJ2-2, with D possibly being TRBD1 (6 bases). Trimming took 4 bases from V and 4 from J, leaving 17 bases between them. In germline, CDR1 is SGDLS, CDR2 YYNGEE. The CDR3 spans 16 residues. This CDR3 is CASSPNPQGLTGELFF. Written as DNA, the CDR3 is TGTGCCAGCAGCCCGAACCCCCAGGGGCTCACCGGGGAGCTGTTTTTT.

V gene TRBV18 combines with J gene TRBJ2-7, with D perhaps matching TRBD1 (5 bases). The CDR3 runs 15 residues. V lost 1 base to trimming and J lost 0 bases, with 10 bases between them. Germline-derived CDR1 and CDR2 are KGHSH and LQKENI. CDR3 amino acids: CASSPQGPSSYEQYV. The CDR3 coding sequence is TGTGCCAGCTCACCACAGGGGCCTAGCTCCTACGAGCAGTACGTC.

The DNA for the CDR3 is TGCAGTGCTAGTCACGAGGGCCGGGAGACCCAGTACTTC. Translating it yields CSASHEGRETQYF. V usage is TRBV20-1 and J usage is TRBJ2-5; tentative D call: TRBD2 (5 bases). Per the germline V gene, CDR1 is DFQATT and CDR2 is SNEGSKA (reference sequence). The ends were cut back, 3 bases at V and 5 bases at J, with 13 bases in the middle. This CDR3 region has 13 residues.

This chain joins TRBV19 and TRBJ2-2; 7 bases are shared with TRBD1. The CDR3 contains 15 residues. With 5 bases clipped from V and 6 bases from J, the junction kept 9 bases outside the gene matches. Looked up from germline, CDR1 is LNHDA and CDR2 is SQIVND (reference sequence). CDR3 sequence: CASSPSGQLSGELFF. For the CDR3, the DNA is TGTGCCAGTAGTCCCTCGGGACAGCTATCCGGGGAGCTGTTTTTT.

This clone showed up just once. The chain has TRBV5-1 and TRBJ2-2; D may correspond to TRBD1 or TRBD2 (5 bases each). This CDR3 has 14 amino acids. Germline lookup yields CDR1 SGHRS and CDR2 YFSETQ. V was cut by 3 bases and J by 6 bases, with 12 bases left in between. The CDR3 reads CASSSGRGSGELFF. CDR3 bases: TGCGCCAGCAGCTCGGGACGGGGCTCCGGGGAGCTGTTTTTT. Full variable domain (missing parts from reference TRBV5-1 and TRBJ2-2): KAGVTQTPRYLIKTRGQQVTLSCSPISGHRSVSWYQQTPGQGLQFLFEYFSETQRNKGNFPGRFSGRQFSNSRSEMNVSTLELGDSALYLCASSSGRGSGELFFGEGSRLTVL.

V and J are TRBV20-1 and TRBJ2-3, with D perhaps TRBD1 or TRBD2 (5 bases each). This CDR3 contains 14 residues. The ends were cut back, 3 bases at V and 11 bases at J, with 21 bases in the middle. CDR1 is DFQATT and CDR2 is SNEGSKA in the germline V gene (reference sequence). The CDR3 spells CSASRDGLGRVQYF. The DNA for the CDR3 is TGCAGTGCTAGTCGGGACGGACTGGGGCGGGTGCAGTATTTT.

This clone was picked up one time. The chain joins TRBV24-1 to TRBJ2-5, with 9 nucleotides matching TRBD1. The V and J ends lost 6 bases and 7 bases, in that order; junction bases with no gene match: 8. The germline V gene has CDR1 KGHDR and CDR2 SFDVKD. The CDR3 length is 14 residues. Here the CDR3 DNA reads TGTGCCACCAGTACCGGGACAGGGATCGGGACCCAGTACTTC. Translated: CATSTGTGIGTQYF.

This chain links TRBV2 with TRBJ2-3; 8 nucleotides match TRBD1. J gave up 4 bases and V 4 bases, and 4 bases lay outside the gene matches. The CDR3 runs 14 residues. Germline V gene lookup returns CDR1 SNHLY and CDR2 FYNNEI. DNA for the CDR3: TGTGCCAGCAGTGTTTTACAGGGGGCAGATACGCAGTATTTT. Residues: CASSVLQGADTQYF.

The chain joins TRBV6-5 to TRBJ1-3; perhaps TRBD1 as D (6 bases). Trimming pared 9 bases from V and 7 bases from J, leaving 19 bases between. The CDR3 contains 14 residues. The germline V gene encodes CDR1 MNHEY and CDR2 SVGAGI. CDR3 residues: CASVRDISSNTIYF. The CDR3 DNA sequence: TGTGCCAGTGTCCGGGACATAAGTTCGAACACCATATATTTT.

This rearrangement joins TRBV3-1 (or the pseudogene TRBV3-2) to TRBJ2-1; D possibly corresponds to TRBD2 (5 bases). The germline gives CDR1 LGHDT, CDR2 YNNKEL (reference sequence). Trimming took off 0 bases at V and 2 bases at J, with 11 bases between the two ends. The CDR3 covers 16 residues. The CDR3 loop reads CASSQESGSPYNEQFF. Written as DNA, the CDR3 is TGTGCCAGCAGCCAAGAGTCGGGGTCCCCCTACAATGAGCAGTTCTTC.

The rearrangement uses TRBV28 and TRBJ2-1; 10 bases match TRBD2. Trimming at V came to 5 bases and at J to 4 bases, leaving 8 bases not matched to a gene. CDR1 is MDHEN and CDR2 is SYDVKM in the germline V gene. The CDR3 sequence is 16 residues long. CDR3 sequence reads: CASSPQLAGSYNEQFF. The CDR3 nucleotides read TGTGCCAGCAGTCCGCAACTAGCGGGGTCGTACAATGAGCAGTTCTTC.